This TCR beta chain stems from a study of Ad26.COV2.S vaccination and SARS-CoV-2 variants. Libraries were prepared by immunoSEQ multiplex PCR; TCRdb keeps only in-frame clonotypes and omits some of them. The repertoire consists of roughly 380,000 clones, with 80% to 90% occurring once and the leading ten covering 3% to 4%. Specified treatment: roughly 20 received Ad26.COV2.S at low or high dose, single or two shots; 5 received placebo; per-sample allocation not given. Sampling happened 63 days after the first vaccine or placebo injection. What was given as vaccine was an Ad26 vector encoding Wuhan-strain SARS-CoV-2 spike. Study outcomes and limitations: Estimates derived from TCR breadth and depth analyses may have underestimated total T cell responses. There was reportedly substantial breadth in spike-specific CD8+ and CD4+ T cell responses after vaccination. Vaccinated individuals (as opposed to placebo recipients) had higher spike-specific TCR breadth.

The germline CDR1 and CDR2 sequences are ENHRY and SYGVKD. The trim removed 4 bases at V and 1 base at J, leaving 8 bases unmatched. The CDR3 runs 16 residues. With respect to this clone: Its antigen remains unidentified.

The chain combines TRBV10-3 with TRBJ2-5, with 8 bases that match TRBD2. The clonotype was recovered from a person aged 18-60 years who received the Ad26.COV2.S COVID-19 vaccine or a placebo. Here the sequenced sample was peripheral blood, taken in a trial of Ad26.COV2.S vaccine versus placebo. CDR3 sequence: CAISVREALVQETQYF. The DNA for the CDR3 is TGTGCCATCAGTGTGCGGGAGGCCCTAGTCCAAGAGACCCAGTACTTC.